This paragraph reports one T cell receptor (beta chain). Its target is unknown. The data originate from a study of cytomegalovirus exposure and HLA in healthy donors. V was clipped by 7 bases and J by 8 bases, with 20 bases between them. Germline lookup yields CDR1 MNHNY and CDR2 SVGAGI (reference sequence). The CDR3 spans 14 residues. PCR involved 60 Vbeta and 13 Jbeta primers. The protocol was immunoSEQ multiplex PCR, while the TCRdb copy is restricted to in-frame clones and leaves out a portion. The data contain about 200,000 clones, roughly 90% of them singletons. Study-level results: In a later analysis, productive TCRs from donors in an Asian-associated ancestry cluster reportedly carried fewer N-insertions than the cohort mean. A later analysis by the authors found several of the most significant clusters apparently linked to common viral pathogens. Later work associated fewer than 20,000 TCR beta sequences with HLA alleles at 0.05 false discovery rate. In a later analysis, CMV-associated beta chains were mostly HLA-associated, it appeared.

The sample comprised PBMCs. The receptor was isolated from a woman in her twenties or thirties in good health and CMV-seronegative. The genes are TRBV6-6 and TRBJ1-2; D is possibly TRBD1 (6 bases). The CDR3 DNA is TGTGCCAGCAACTCAGGGGAAAGGGTCTGGGGCTACACCTTC. Protein: CASNSGERVWGYTF.